The entry that follows covers one T cell receptor (beta chain) sequence. Its antigen is unidentified. This sample was included in a study of Ad26.COV2.S vaccination and SARS-CoV-2 variants. General study findings and limits: Similar non-spike TCR breadth was observed in recipients of vaccine and of placebo.

TCRdb's table, derived via immunoSEQ multiplex PCR, lists solely in-frame clones and lacks some. The data contain around 350,000 clones, roughly 81% of them singletons. Trimming took 4 bases from V and 4 from J; bases not matched to a gene: 8. The germline CDR1 and CDR2 sequences are SQVTM and ANQGSEA. The CDR3 runs 15 residues. The treatment: over 15 received Ad26.COV2.S at low or high dose, single or two shots; about 5 received placebo; per-sample allocation not given. Following the first vaccine or placebo injection, samples were taken on day 63. The clonotype was recovered from a person between 18 and 65 years old who received the Ad26.COV2.S COVID-19 vaccine or a placebo. The sample consisted of peripheral blood, taken in a trial of Ad26.COV2.S vaccine versus placebo. The chain is built from TRBV29-1 and TRBJ2-2; 8 bases are shared with TRBD2. For the CDR3, the DNA is TGCAGCGTTGGGGGCGGGAGGTCTGGCACCGGGGAGCTGTTTTTT. As protein: CSVGGGRSGTGELFF.